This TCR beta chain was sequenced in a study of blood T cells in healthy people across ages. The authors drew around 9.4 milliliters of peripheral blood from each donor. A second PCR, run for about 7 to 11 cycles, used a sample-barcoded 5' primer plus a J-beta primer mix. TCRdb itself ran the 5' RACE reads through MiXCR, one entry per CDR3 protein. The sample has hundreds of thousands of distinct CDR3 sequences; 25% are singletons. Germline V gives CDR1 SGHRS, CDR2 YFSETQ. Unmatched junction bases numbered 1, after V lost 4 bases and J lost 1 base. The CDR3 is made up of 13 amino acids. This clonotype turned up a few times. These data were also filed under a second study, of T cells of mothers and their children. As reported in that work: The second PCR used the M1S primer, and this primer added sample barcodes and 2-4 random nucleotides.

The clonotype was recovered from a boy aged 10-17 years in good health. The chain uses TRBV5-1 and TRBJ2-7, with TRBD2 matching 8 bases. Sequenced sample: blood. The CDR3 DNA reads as TGCGCCAGCAGCCGGGAGGGATCCTACGAGCAGTACTTC. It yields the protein CASSREGSYEQYF.